The rows below give T cell receptor beta chains drawn from one sample of a study of low-dose radiotherapy and immunotherapy resistance in tumors. TCRdb reanalysed the reads using MiXCR and keeps one entry per CDR3 protein. The repertoire holds about 58,000 distinct CDR3 sequences, with less than 30% as singletons. The material sequenced was PBMCs, taken after low-dose radiotherapy plus immunotherapy. These receptor sequences come from a male donor with prostate cancer. The CDR3 runs from the conserved cysteine through the conserved F or W. The order of the fields is clone size, J gene, D gene, V gene, CDR3 DNA, CDR3 protein. D genes are given only for firm matches. Some rows mark clone size as missing; the rest say once, few, many or name a class of expanded clone.

many	TRBJ1-6	TRBD1	TRBV5-1	TGCGCCAGCAGCATTGGACAGGGTAATTCACCCCTCCACTTT	CASSIGQGNSPLHF
many	TRBJ1-1	NA	TRBV10-3	TGTGCCATCAGTGAGATGAGGAACACTGAAGCTTTCTTT	CAISEMRNTEAFF
many	TRBJ1-2	NA	TRBV4-1	TGCGCCAGCAGCCAACCACTACAGGGATCCTATGGCTACACCTTC	CASSQPLQGSYGYTF
many	TRBJ2-7	TRBD2	TRBV7-3	TGTGCCAGCAGCTTAATGATTGGGGGGGGCTACGAGCAGTACTTC	CASSLMIGGGYEQYF
many	TRBJ2-7	NA	TRBV9	TGTGCCAGCAGCGTAGGTGCAGGCGAATACGAGCAGTACTTC	CASSVGAGEYEQYF
many	TRBJ1-1	NA	TRBV24-1	TGTGCCACCAGTGAAGGGGAAGCTGCTTTCTTT	CATSEGEAAFF
many	TRBJ2-5	NA	TRBV4-1	TGCGCCAGCAGCCAAGGAGGGGGCGGGGCAGGGTTAGAGACCCAGTACTTC	CASSQGGGGAGLETQYF
NA	TRBJ1-4	NA	TRBV28	TGTGCCAGCAGTACGGGGGCAACTAATGAAAAACTGTTTTTT	CASSTGATNEKLFF
many	TRBJ2-1	TRBD2	TRBV11-2	TGTGCCAGCAGCTTAGTCTTGTGGAGTGAGCGGGAGGGCTACTACAATGAGCAGTTCTTC	CASSLVLWSEREGYYNEQFF
many	TRBJ1-5	NA	TRBV15	TGTGCCACCAGCGGAGAGAGAGGGCCCCAGCATTTT	CATSGERGPQHF
NA	TRBJ2-6	NA	TRBV5-1	TGCGCCAGCAGCGACAGCTCTGGGGCCAACGTCCTGACTTTC	CASSDSSGANVLTF
few	TRBJ2-1	NA	TRBV29-1	TGCAGCGTTGAAGCTCCGGGACTCAGCTACAATGAGCAGTTCTTC	CSVEAPGLSYNEQFF
NA	TRBJ1-2	NA	TRBV27	TGTGCCAGCAGTTTCAGGGGTAACTATGGCTACACCTTC	CASSFRGNYGYTF
many	TRBJ2-3	NA	TRBV5-1	TGCGCCAGCAGCTTGGGCAGAGATACGCAGTATTTT	CASSLGRDTQYF
many	TRBJ2-3	TRBD2	TRBV20-1	TGCAGTGCTACCTCTAGCGGGGGATACACAGATACGCAGTATTTT	CSATSSGGYTDTQYF